The 26 T cell receptor beta chains given below trace back to one sample, sequenced in a study of beta chain features in type 1 diabetes. Reverse transcription of all isolated RNA meant that expressed TCRB transcripts were sequenced. Assay: immunoSEQ multiplex PCR; the TCRdb copy retains only in-frame clones and omits some. The data contain about 900,000 clones, 15% to 20% of them seen just once; the ten biggest clones take up around 0.02%. Sample: naive CD4+ T cells from blood. The source is a woman between 18 and 29 years old in good health.

This clone was counted a few times. The chain uses TRBV2 and TRBJ1-5; a possible D gene is TRBD1 (5 bases). Germline V gives CDR1 SNHLY, CDR2 FYNNEI. V lost 6 bases and J lost 6, with 12 bases in between. CDR3 length equals 13 residues. The CDR3 loop reads CASRGDQGQPQHF. DNA of the CDR3: TGTGCCAGCAGGGGTGATCAGGGTCAGCCCCAGCATTTT.

The chain carries TRBV5-4 and TRBJ1-2; D unresolved. The CDR3 has 13 residues. Germline lookup yields CDR1 SGHNT and CDR2 YYREEE (reference sequence). Trimming stripped 1 base from V and 2 bases from J, with 6 bases between. CDR3 bases: TGTGCCAGCAGCTTGCGTCGGAACTATGGCTACACCTTC. Translating it yields CASSLRRNYGYTF.

The V gene is TRBV15, the J gene TRBJ2-5, with D hard to call. Germline-derived CDR1 and CDR2 are LNHNV and YYDKDF (reference sequence). This CDR3 region has 14 residues. V was pared by 0 bases and J by 5 bases, with 10 bases between. The CDR3 protein is CATSRDRYLETQYF. CDR3 nucleotide sequence: TGTGCCACCAGCAGAGATAGATACCTGGAGACCCAGTACTTC.

The chain has TRBV19 and TRBJ1-5; 9 bases align to TRBD1. J gave up 5 bases and V 3 bases, and 2 bases lay outside the gene matches. This CDR3 is 14 amino acids long. In germline, CDR1 is LNHDA, CDR2 SQIVND (reference sequence). The CDR3 nucleotides are TGTGCCAGTAGTATCCGGACAGGGGATCAGCCCCAGCATTTT. Amino acids: CASSIRTGDQPQHF.

V is TRBV7-9 and J is TRBJ2-7; unclear D gene. V shed 1 base and J shed 4 bases, with 11 bases lying between them. CDR1 is SEHNR, CDR2 FQNEAQ, per germline (reference sequence). This CDR3 contains 14 residues. The CDR3 bases are TGTGCCAGCAGCTTAGTGATGGACCGATACGAGCAGTACTTC. Translating it yields CASSLVMDRYEQYF.

This clone was detected a few times. The V and J genes are TRBV7-9 and TRBJ2-2, with 8 bases identical to TRBD1. The CDR3 consists of 18 residues. With 2 bases clipped from V and 7 bases from J, the junction kept 15 bases outside the gene matches. The germline CDR1 and CDR2 sequences are SEHNR and FQNEAQ (reference sequence). The CDR3, as DNA: TGTGCCAGCAGCTTAAGGGTCCTAAAGACAGGGGCGATCGGGGAGCTGTTTTTT. This sequence encodes CASSLRVLKTGAIGELFF.

This clone was seen a handful of times. The V call is TRBV11-1, the J call TRBJ2-3, with unresolved D. The CDR3 spans 19 residues. With 4 bases removed from V and 0 bases from J, the gap between germline ends came to 23 bases. The germline V gene has CDR1 SGHAT and CDR2 FQDESV (reference sequence). The CDR3 loop is CASSSHGGLIRPSTDTQYF. Here the CDR3 DNA reads TGTGCCAGCAGCTCCCACGGTGGGTTAATAAGACCGAGCACAGATACGCAGTATTTT.

The chain has TRBV7-9 and TRBJ2-1, with D unresolved. Germline V gene sequence: CDR1 SEHNR, CDR2 FQNEAQ (reference sequence). V lost 1 base and J 6 bases, leaving 13 bases between the germline ends. The CDR3 runs to 15 residues. The CDR3 spells CASSLVLSPRNEQFF. The CDR3 DNA reads as TGTGCCAGCAGCTTAGTGTTATCCCCCCGCAATGAGCAGTTCTTC.

This clone has only a few counts. The chain is built from TRBV7-2 and TRBJ1-2; D is unclear. Germline CDR1 is SGHTA and CDR2 is FQGNSA. V lost 1 base and J lost 1, with 7 bases in between. The CDR3 covers 14 residues. CDR3 sequence: CASSLGVDNYGYTF. CDR3 bases: TGTGCCAGCAGCTTAGGAGTGGATAACTATGGCTACACCTTC.

The rearrangement uses TRBV28 and TRBJ2-7, with a possible D match to TRBD2 (6 bases). From germline, CDR1 is MDHEN and CDR2 SYDVKM. The V gene lost 3 bases and the J gene lost 2 bases, with 14 bases spanning the gap. This CDR3 has 15 amino acids. The CDR3 DNA reads as TGTGCCAGCAGTTTTGACGGGGGTTTTACCTACGAGCAGTACTTC. The encoded protein is CASSFDGGFTYEQYF.

The V and J genes are TRBV18 and TRBJ2-6; D unresolved. Germline lookup yields CDR1 KGHSH and CDR2 LQKENI. The CDR3 consists of 16 residues. The germline V and J ends were trimmed by 3 bases and 1 base, with 10 bases remaining between them. The CDR3 nucleotides are TGTGCCAGCTCACCGCAAGAGCCTTCTGGGGCCAACGTCCTGACTTTC. Translating gives CASSPQEPSGANVLTF.

The sample holds a few counts of this clone. CDR3 sequence reads: CASSPVNSRGRPDGYTF. DNA for the CDR3: TGTGCCAGCAGCCCCGTAAACTCCAGGGGCCGCCCTGATGGCTACACCTTC. The gene calls are TRBV7-9 and TRBJ1-2; D might be TRBD1 (6 bases). The germline V gene has CDR1 SEHNR and CDR2 FQNEAQ (reference sequence). V dropped 5 bases and J dropped 6 bases, with 25 bases sitting between them. CDR3 length equals 17 residues.

This clone was counted between two and nine times. The chain couples TRBV28 to TRBJ1-4; 7 positions match TRBD1. The germline CDR1 and CDR2 sequences are MDHEN and SYDVKM. V trimming: 6 bases; J trimming: 7 bases; junction bases outside the gene matches: 11. The CDR3 is 15 amino acids. CDR3 loop: CASSLVTGLGEKLFF. The CDR3 coding sequence is TGTGCCAGCAGCCTCGTGACAGGGTTAGGTGAAAAACTGTTTTTT.

This chain uses TRBV4-3 with TRBJ2-7, with 10 bases lining up with TRBD2. The length of the CDR3 is 19 residues. Germline trimming cut 0 bases from V and 4 bases from J; bases unmatched to any gene: 15. Germline-derived CDR1 and CDR2 are LGHNA and YSLEER. The CDR3 coding sequence is TGCGCCAGCAGCCAAGATTGGGGTCGGGCTAGCGGGAGTCAATACGAGCAGTACTTC. It is translated as CASSQDWGRASGSQYEQYF.

The chain joins TRBV2 to TRBJ2-7; TRBD1 matches 9 bases. With 5 bases clipped from V and 5 bases from J, the junction kept 7 bases outside the gene matches. The CDR3 extends over 14 amino acids. Germline V lookup: CDR1 SNHLY, CDR2 FYNNEI. The CDR3 reads CASSPGQGVHEQYF. As DNA, the CDR3 is TGTGCCAGCAGTCCGGGACAGGGTGTCCACGAGCAGTACTTC.

This clone was counted between two and nine times. This chain connects TRBV7-8 to TRBJ2-7; D not resolved. This CDR3 contains 13 residues. V dropped 5 bases and J dropped 6 bases, with 14 bases sitting between them. Germline values: CDR1 SGHVS, CDR2 FQNEAQ. CDR3 in DNA: TGTGCCAGCAGCCCCCCCCTATGGTCCGAGCAGTACTTC. Residues: CASSPPLWSEQYF.

The chain couples TRBV10-3 to TRBJ2-7, with D perhaps TRBD1 (5 bases). CDR3 length: 14 amino acids. Between the trimmed V and J ends, which lost 8 bases and 1 base, there was a span of 15 bases. From germline, CDR1 is ENHRY and CDR2 SYGVKD. The CDR3 nucleotides are TGTGCCATCGGATCAAGGGGAATTTCCTACGAGCAGTACTTC. It codes for CAIGSRGISYEQYF.

The chain uses TRBV18 and TRBJ2-7; 7 bases are a match to TRBD2. Trimming took 6 bases from V and 3 from J; bases not matched to a gene: 2. This CDR3 has 12 residues. CDR1 KGHSH and CDR2 LQKENI come from the germline V gene. In DNA form, the CDR3 reads TGTGCCAGCTCTATAGCGGGCTACGAGCAGTACTTC. It codes for CASSIAGYEQYF.

V usage is TRBV11-2 and J usage is TRBJ2-5; weak D call: TRBD1 (6 bases). Trimming removed 5 bases at V and 5 bases at J, with 15 bases between. Looked up from germline, CDR1 is SGHAT and CDR2 is FQNNGV. The CDR3 has 14 residues. The CDR3 bases are TGTGCCAGCAGCCCGTCCCCACAGGGTGAGACCCAGTACTTC. Translating it yields CASSPSPQGETQYF.

This chain joins TRBV7-9 and TRBJ1-1, with D uncertain. Per germline, CDR1 SEHNR and CDR2 FQNEAQ (reference sequence). V was cut by 9 bases and J by 1 base, with 9 bases left in between. The CDR3 is 12 residues long. CDR3 protein: CASSIQNTEAFF. The DNA of the CDR3 is TGTGCCAGTTCGATACAGAACACTGAAGCTTTCTTT.

This clone was found a few times. J is TRBJ2-1 and V is TRBV7-3; TRBD2 agrees at 11 bases. Germline V CDR1 and CDR2: SGHTA, FQGTGA. The CDR3 consists of 15 residues. J lost 9 bases, V lost 5 bases, and 9 bases had no gene match. CDR3 DNA sequence: TGTGCCAGCAGCCCACTAGCGGGAGATTACGGTGAGCAGTTCTTC. It codes for CASSPLAGDYGEQFF.

The gene calls are TRBV4-3 and TRBJ2-3; weak D call: TRBD1 (6 bases). From germline, CDR1 is LGHNA and CDR2 YSLEER. Trimming pared 0 bases from V and 7 bases from J, leaving 20 bases between. CDR3 size: 17 residues. CDR3 nucleotides: TGCGCCAGCAGCCAAGAAGGTCACGGGACACCTGCGAATACGCAGTATTTT. Translated, it gives CASSQEGHGTPANTQYF.

The chain combines TRBV18 with TRBJ2-5; TRBD2 matches 14 bases. J gave up 6 bases and V 2 bases, and 11 bases lay outside the gene matches. Germline V gene data show CDR1 as KGHSH and CDR2 as LQKENI. CDR3 length: 18 residues. The CDR3 reads CASSPGTSGRWSMKTQYF. CDR3 DNA: TGTGCCAGCTCACCAGGGACTAGCGGGAGATGGTCGATGAAGACCCAGTACTTC.

The chain carries TRBV5-6 and TRBJ2-3; 10 bases are a match to TRBD2. V shed 6 bases, J shed 2 bases, and the junction held 6 bases outside the gene matches. The CDR3 totals 15 residues. Germline CDR1 SGHDT, CDR2 YYEEEE. The DNA of the CDR3 is TGTGCCAGCACCGGACTAGCGGCCGCCACAGATACGCAGTATTTT. Translation: CASTGLAAATDTQYF.

This clone has a handful of counts. This chain links TRBV23-1 with TRBJ1-2; weak D call: TRBD1 (6 bases). TRBV23-1 is an open reading frame whose function is uncertain. V gave up 2 bases and J gave up 2 bases, with 12 bases separating them. CDR3 size: 15 residues. For the CDR3, the DNA is TGCGCCAGCAGTCAAGCGACAGGACTGAACTATGGCTACACCTTC. Protein sequence: CASSQATGLNYGYTF.

V is TRBV7-9 and J is TRBJ2-7; 8 bases are shared with TRBD1. This CDR3 is built from 14 residues. CDR1 and CDR2 from the germline V gene are SEHNR and FQNEAQ (reference sequence). V shed 5 bases, J shed 3 bases, and the junction held 6 bases outside the gene matches. For the CDR3, the DNA is TGTGCCAGCAGCGGTCGACAGGGGAACTACGAGCAGTACTTC. This gives the protein CASSGRQGNYEQYF.